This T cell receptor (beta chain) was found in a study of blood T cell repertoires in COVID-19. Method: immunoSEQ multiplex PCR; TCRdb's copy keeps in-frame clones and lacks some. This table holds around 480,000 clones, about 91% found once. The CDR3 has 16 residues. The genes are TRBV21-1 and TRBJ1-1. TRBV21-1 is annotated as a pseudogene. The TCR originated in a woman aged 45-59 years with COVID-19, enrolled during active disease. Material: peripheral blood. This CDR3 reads CASSTGTEGGGTEAFF. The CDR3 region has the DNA TGTGCCAGCAGCACGGGGACGGAAGGCGGGGGCACTGAAGCTTTCTTT.